Following are 29 T cell receptor beta chains from one sample sequenced in a study of blood T cell repertoires in COVID-19. Here immunoSEQ multiplex PCR was the method, and the copy in TCRdb shows in-frame clones only, minus some. There are 55,000 to 80,000 clones in the sample; approximately 90% occur only once, and roughly 1.7% lies in the top ten. Input material: peripheral blood. The receptor source for this set is a human donor in a cohort sampled during active COVID-19.

The chain is built from TRBV18 and TRBJ2-7, with TRBD2 as a possible D gene (6 bases). This CDR3 is 16 amino acids long. Germline V gives CDR1 KGHSH, CDR2 LQKENI. Trimming stripped 5 bases from V and 7 bases from J, with 24 bases between. The chain's CDR3 is CASSSSSGNAGFEQYF. CDR3 sequence (DNA): TGTGCCAGCTCATCTTCCTCGGGGAATGCGGGGTTTGAGCAGTACTTC. Combining the CDR3 with reference TRBV18 and TRBJ2-7 gives the whole variable domain NAGVMQNPRHLVRRRGQEARLRCSPMKGHSHVYWYRQLPEEGLKFMVYLQKENIIDESGMPKERFSAEFPKEGPSILRIQQVVRGDSAAYFCASSSSSGNAGFEQYFGPGTRLTVT.

The chain's CDR3 is CASSLDTYNEQFF. The CDR3 region has the DNA TGCGCCAGCAGCCTCGACACCTACAATGAGCAGTTCTTC. The rearrangement links TRBV5-1 to TRBJ2-1, with unresolved D. Germline V CDR1 and CDR2: SGHRS, YFSETQ. Trimming removed 4 bases from V and 2 bases from J, with 7 bases in between. The CDR3 contains 13 residues.

The V gene is TRBV7-8, the J gene TRBJ1-6, with a weak D call TRBD1 (5 bases). Germline CDR1 reads SGHVS; CDR2 reads FQNEAQ. Trimming removed 1 base at V and 8 bases at J, with 15 bases between. The CDR3 loop spans 16 amino acids. CDR3 DNA: TGTGCCAGCAGCTTAGGCCCCCAGGGTATAGATTCACCCCTCCACTTT. Translation gives CASSLGPQGIDSPLHF.

The CDR3 sequence: CASSSYRGVQPQHF. CDR3 bases: TGTGCCAGTAGTAGTTACAGGGGGGTTCAGCCCCAGCATTTT. The chain recombines TRBV19 with TRBJ1-5; 8 bases line up with TRBD1. CDR1 is LNHDA and CDR2 is SQIVND in the germline V gene (reference sequence). The CDR3 contains 14 residues. The trim removed 4 bases at V and 6 bases at J, leaving 5 bases unmatched.

The chain links TRBV13 to TRBJ2-5, with 8 bases lining up with TRBD2. This CDR3 has 15 residues. CDR1 and CDR2 from the germline V gene are PRHDT and FYEKMQ (reference sequence). Trimming took 5 bases from V and 4 from J; bases not matched to a gene: 9. CDR3 nucleotide sequence: TGTGCCAGCAGCACCCGGACTAGCTGGGTAGAGACCCAGTACTTC. It yields the protein CASSTRTSWVETQYF. The variable domain in full, completed from reference TRBV13 and TRBJ2-5, reads AAGVIQSPRHLIKEKRETATLKCYPIPRHDTVYWYQQGPGQDPQFLISFYEKMQSDKGSIPDRFSAQQFSDYHSELNMSSLELGDSALYFCASSTRTSWVETQYFGPGTRLLVL.

The chain recombines TRBV27 with TRBJ2-6, with a tentative D call TRBD1 (6 bases). V gave up 8 bases and J gave up 0 bases, with 17 bases separating them. The CDR3 sequence is 17 residues long. The V gene's germline CDR1 is MNHEY and CDR2 SMNVEV (reference sequence). The CDR3 here is CASRPMTGYSGANVLTF. CDR3 DNA: TGTGCCAGCCGACCCATGACAGGATACTCTGGGGCCAACGTCCTGACTTTC. Supplemented by reference TRBV27 and TRBJ2-6, the full variable domain reads EAQVTQNPRYLITVTGKKLTVTCSQNMNHEYMSWYRQDPGLGLRQIYYSMNVEVTDKGDVPEGYKVSRKEKRNFPLILESPSPNQTSLYFCASRPMTGYSGANVLTFGAGSRLTVL.

This chain links TRBV5-1 with TRBJ2-1, with a weak D call TRBD1 (5 bases). This CDR3 has 17 residues. Germline V gene lookup returns CDR1 SGHRS and CDR2 YFSETQ. The V and J ends lost 1 base and 0 bases respectively, with 14 bases between them. The CDR3 spells CASSLLSGQGSYNEQFF. Written as DNA, the CDR3 is TGCGCCAGCAGCTTGTTGAGTGGGCAGGGCTCCTACAATGAGCAGTTCTTC.

This clone was recorded once. V gene TRBV9 combines with J gene TRBJ1-4, with a weak D call TRBD1 (5 bases). CDR1 is SGDLS, CDR2 YYNGEE, per germline. Trimming removed 0 bases at V and 8 bases at J, with 17 bases between. The CDR3 is 16 amino acids. CDR3: CASSVGRQAGTEKLFF. The CDR3 nucleotides read TGTGCCAGCAGCGTAGGTCGGCAGGCGGGGACGGAAAAACTGTTTTTT.

This chain uses TRBV29-1 with TRBJ1-1, with D tentatively TRBD1 (5 bases). The CDR3 runs 15 residues. V shed 4 bases and J shed 1 base, with 16 bases lying between them. Per the germline V gene, CDR1 is SQVTM and CDR2 is ANQGSEA. For the CDR3, the DNA is TGCAGCGTTGCGGGGGTTGGTGGTCCGAACACTGAAGCTTTCTTT. This translates into CSVAGVGGPNTEAFF.

The V call is TRBV28, the J call TRBJ2-7; D is perhaps TRBD2 (6 bases). Germline lookup yields CDR1 MDHEN and CDR2 SYDVKM. The CDR3 runs 15 residues. Between the trimmed V and J ends, which lost 3 bases and 6 bases, there was a span of 18 bases. In DNA form, the CDR3 reads TGTGCCAGCAGTTTCGAACTCCCCGGGGAGGTCGAGCAGTACTTC. Amino acid sequence: CASSFELPGEVEQYF.

The chain is built from TRBV9 and TRBJ2-1; D perhaps matches TRBD2 (5 bases). In germline, CDR1 is SGDLS, CDR2 YYNGEE. V dropped 3 bases and J dropped 0 bases, with 10 bases sitting between them. The length of the CDR3 is 15 residues. CDR3 in amino acids: CASSARGSSYNEQFF. CDR3 DNA sequence: TGTGCCAGCAGCGCCCGAGGGAGCTCCTACAATGAGCAGTTCTTC.

J is TRBJ2-7 and V is TRBV28, with D tentatively TRBD2 (5 bases). The CDR3 extends over 14 amino acids. The germline V gene has CDR1 MDHEN and CDR2 SYDVKM. Trimming left V 3 bases short and J 7 bases short, with 16 bases between. CDR3 sequence: CASSLVTSEDEQYF. CDR3 in DNA: TGTGCCAGCAGTTTGGTGACTTCGGAGGATGAGCAGTACTTC.

The rearrangement uses TRBV19 and TRBJ2-1, with TRBD1 matching over 9 bases. J was trimmed by 6 bases and V by 5 bases; bases with no gene match: 11. The CDR3 contains 16 residues. CDR1 is LNHDA and CDR2 is SQIVND in the germline V gene (reference sequence). The CDR3 bases are TGTGCCAGTAGTGGAGTCCCGGGACAGGGTCGCAATGAGCAGTTCTTC. This codes for CASSGVPGQGRNEQFF.

Note on this clone: The same CDR3 can be traced to other DNA sequences in this sample. The chain uses TRBV28 and TRBJ1-1; 8 bases agree with TRBD1. Looked up from germline, CDR1 is MDHEN and CDR2 is SYDVKM. V gave up 2 bases and J gave up 1 base; unmatched junction bases: 3. The CDR3 has 15 residues. The DNA for the CDR3 is TGTGCCAGCAGTTTAAGCGACAGGGGGAACACTGAAGCTTTCTTT. Protein sequence: CASSLSDRGNTEAFF.

V usage is TRBV5-5 and J usage is TRBJ2-2; 12 positions match TRBD2. Germline V gene lookup returns CDR1 SGHKS and CDR2 YYEKEE (reference sequence). The CDR3 is 15 amino acids. The J segment lost 6 bases and the V segment lost 7 bases, leaving 7 bases of the junction unmatched. This CDR3 is CASLAGGPNSGELFF. In DNA form, the CDR3 reads TGTGCCAGCCTAGCGGGAGGGCCTAATTCCGGGGAGCTGTTTTTT.

The chain recombines TRBV6-1 with TRBJ2-1, with 12 bases identical to TRBD2. The J segment lost 7 bases and the V segment lost 0 bases, leaving 7 bases of the junction unmatched. CDR1 MNHNS and CDR2 SASEGT come from the germline V gene. This CDR3 has 17 residues. CDR3 residues: CASSEATGLAGNNEQFF. CDR3 nucleotide sequence: TGTGCCAGCAGTGAAGCCACTGGACTAGCGGGAAATAATGAGCAGTTCTTC.

This clone appeared a single time. This chain uses TRBV11-3 with TRBJ2-1; perhaps TRBD2 as D (6 bases). Germline values: CDR1 SGHNT, CDR2 YENEEA. The CDR3 is 15 amino acids. V gave up 2 bases and J gave up 7 bases, with 15 bases separating them. DNA of the CDR3: TGTGCCAGCAGCTTATTGTCTAGCGTATCTAATGAGCAGTTCTTC. As protein: CASSLLSSVSNEQFF.

V usage is TRBV19 and J usage is TRBJ2-1; D call uncertain. Germline values: CDR1 LNHDA, CDR2 SQIVND (reference sequence). Trimming pared 7 bases from V and 9 bases from J, leaving 16 bases between. The CDR3 covers 13 residues. CDR3 DNA: TGTGCCAGTACAGCGCCTATGGGTTCTGAGCAGTTCTTC. Protein: CASTAPMGSEQFF.

The rearrangement uses TRBV4-3 and TRBJ2-7, with D possibly TRBD2 on 5 matching bases. The germline V gene encodes CDR1 LGHNA and CDR2 YSLEER. CDR3 size: 14 residues. V lost 2 bases and J 3 bases, leaving 11 bases between the germline ends. CDR3 amino acids: CASSQPEEDYEQYF. Here the CDR3 DNA reads TGCGCCAGCAGCCAACCCGAGGAGGACTACGAGCAGTACTTC.

This clone was found once. The rearrangement uses TRBV7-8 and TRBJ2-1; 10 nucleotides match TRBD2. Germline CDR1 and CDR2: SGHVS and FQNEAQ. J was trimmed by 0 bases and V by 1 base; bases with no gene match: 3. The CDR3 loop spans 17 amino acids. DNA of the CDR3: TGTGCCAGCAGCTTAGTACTAGCGGGACTCTCCTACAATGAGCAGTTCTTC. Amino acids: CASSLVLAGLSYNEQFF.

The CDR3 spells CASSRTGTTEAFF. DNA of the CDR3: TGTGCCAGCAGCCGGACAGGGACCACTGAAGCTTTCTTT. The chain joins TRBV3-1 (or the pseudogene TRBV3-2) to TRBJ1-1; 8 nucleotides align to TRBD1. The CDR3 consists of 13 residues. Germline lookup yields CDR1 LGHDT and CDR2 YNNKEL (reference sequence). Trimming took 4 bases from V and 4 from J; bases not matched to a gene: 2.

This rearrangement joins TRBV9 to TRBJ2-3, with 11 bases that match TRBD2. V dropped 3 bases and J dropped 6; count of bases not matched to a gene: 9. The CDR3 is 16 residues long. The germline CDR1 and CDR2 sequences are SGDLS and YYNGEE. The CDR3 sequence is CASSGARLAGGDTQYF. In nucleotides, the CDR3 is TGTGCCAGCAGCGGGGCCCGGCTAGCGGGAGGCGATACGCAGTATTTT.

The chain carries TRBV6-2 or TRBV6-3 and TRBJ2-3; 8 positions match TRBD2. The germline gives CDR1 MNHEY, CDR2 SVGEGT. This CDR3 has 14 amino acids. Losses at the gene ends were 6 bases for V and 2 bases for J; bases not matched to a gene: 4. The CDR3 DNA is TGTGCCAGCAGCCTAGCGGGCAACACAGATACGCAGTATTTT. Its translation: CASSLAGNTDTQYF.

The chain joins TRBV9 to TRBJ2-2; 7 bases match TRBD1. The junction had 6 bases not matched to a gene; V was cut back by 4 bases and J by 0 bases. The CDR3 spans 16 residues. Germline CDR1 and CDR2: SGDLS and YYNGEE. CDR3 in amino acids: CASSPRTGTNTGELFF. For the CDR3, the DNA is TGTGCCAGCAGCCCAAGGACAGGAACGAACACCGGGGAGCTGTTTTTT.

Here the CDR3 DNA reads TGTGCCAGCAGCGGACCAAAGACAGGGGGAGGTGAGACCCAGTACTTC. Translation: CASSGPKTGGGETQYF. The J gene is TRBJ2-5, the V gene TRBV7-6; 9 bases line up with TRBD1. Germline V lookup: CDR1 SGHVS, CDR2 FNYEAQ. V was clipped by 5 bases and J by 5 bases; unmatched bases: 12. This CDR3 spans 16 amino acids.

J is TRBJ2-1 and V is TRBV2, with 8 nucleotides matching TRBD2. V lost 6 bases, J lost 6 bases, and 7 bases stayed unmatched. Per the germline V gene, CDR1 is SNHLY and CDR2 is FYNNEI. The CDR3 covers 14 residues. The CDR3 nucleotides read TGTGCCAGCAGCCGACTAGCGATCGTCAATGAGCAGTTCTTC. Residues: CASSRLAIVNEQFF.

The CDR3 DNA reads TGCGCCAGCAGCTCGACCGGGACAGGGGGCGCTAACTATGGCTACACCTTC. Translating gives CASSSTGTGGANYGYTF. This rearrangement joins TRBV4-1 to TRBJ1-2; TRBD1 matches 12 bases. The ends lost 5 bases at V and 0 bases at J; junction bases unmatched: 7. Germline V gene data show CDR1 as MGHRA and CDR2 as YSYEKL. CDR3 length: 17 residues.

The chain joins TRBV15 to TRBJ2-4, with 7 bases aligning to TRBD2. This CDR3 has 21 amino acids. Trimming removed 0 bases from V and 5 bases from J; junction bases left unmatched: 22. Germline V CDR1 and CDR2: LNHNV, YYDKDF (reference sequence). CDR3 coding DNA: TGTGCCACCAGCAGAGATGTCCGGGCGGGAGATAACGAGGTAGGTGAAAACATTCAGTACTTC. This gives the protein CATSRDVRAGDNEVGENIQYF.

V usage is TRBV28 and J usage is TRBJ1-1, with 7 positions matching TRBD1. With 5 bases clipped from V and 4 bases from J, the junction kept 13 bases outside the gene matches. This CDR3 has 16 amino acids. Germline CDR1 is MDHEN and CDR2 is SYDVKM. The CDR3 nucleotides read TGTGCCAGCAGTCCTCAGACAGGGAGACTGGGCACTGAAGCTTTCTTT. Translation gives CASSPQTGRLGTEAFF.